This TCR beta chain was sequenced in a study of CD8 T cells in ankylosing spondylitis. Study results and caveats: Typical of ankylosing spondylitis blood, it appeared, was a TCR beta motif of 7 or 8 highly homologous variants.

Termini included, the CDR3 measures 16 amino acids. Germline V lookup: CDR1 SGDLS, CDR2 YYNGEE. 5'-RACE, quantitative and with molecular barcodes, yielded the TCR beta libraries. TCRdb fed the 5' RACE reads into MiXCR, producing one record per CDR3 protein. The sample lists about 33,000 distinct CDR3 sequences, more than 9.5% occurring once. As regards this clonotype: Its matching antigen is unknown. It is unclear where the CDR3 begins or ends on the DNA, so no DNA is shown, and the CDR3 is as TCRdb lists it.

The sequence was obtained from a male donor with ankylosing spondylitis. The sample comprised synovial fluid, either unsorted or a sorted T cell fraction (not recorded which). The chain carries TRBV9 and TRBJ1-1; the D segment call TRBD1 is taken from the table without a DNA check. CDR3 amino acids: CASSVASGTGNTEAIF.